Each of the 14 T cell receptor beta chains below was sequenced from the same sample in a study of T cell clones after liver transplantation. Proliferating CFSE-low MLR cells were sequenced to define alloreactive TCRbeta sequences. Clones were read by immunoSEQ multiplex PCR, and TCRdb kept only the in-frame ones, dropping some. Found here are roughly 4,500 clones, about a quarter of them singletons; the top ten hold over 12%. Their antigen targets remain unknown. Source material: CD4+ T cells from cultured PBMCs. The source of these receptors is a human patient who received a liver transplant. The graft donor may be the source of some T cells.

The chain uses TRBV7-9 and TRBJ2-3; D is unclear. This CDR3 region has 12 residues. V lost 3 bases, J lost 6 bases, and 7 bases lay in between. CDR1 SEHNR and CDR2 FQNEAQ come from the germline V gene (reference sequence). The CDR3 here is CASSFDGDTQYF. The CDR3 region has the DNA TGTGCCAGCAGCTTTGACGGGGATACGCAGTATTTT.

The chain uses TRBV7-9 and TRBJ2-5, with TRBD2 as a possible D gene (5 bases). Germline loops: CDR1 SEHNR, CDR2 FQNEAQ (reference sequence). The length of the CDR3 is 15 residues. Trimming took 5 bases from V and 3 from J, leaving 16 bases between them. CDR3 in amino acids: CASSPTRAGKETQYF. In DNA form, the CDR3 reads TGTGCCAGCAGCCCTACCCGGGCCGGGAAAGAGACCCAGTACTTC.

This clone was counted between two and nine times. This rearrangement joins TRBV6-8 to TRBJ1-2; D may be TRBD1 (6 bases). There are 13 residues in the CDR3. The germline V gene has CDR1 MNHGY and CDR2 SAAAGT. The V gene lost 5 bases and the J gene lost 7 bases, with 14 bases spanning the gap. DNA of the CDR3: TGTGCCAGCAGTGAAACAGGGTGGGGTGGCTACACCTTC. As protein: CASSETGWGGYTF.

There are a few counts of this clone. The genes are TRBV28 and TRBJ1-5; tentatively, D is TRBD1 (6 bases). Germline CDR1 is MDHEN and CDR2 is SYDVKM. The CDR3 loop spans 15 amino acids. The V end lost 4 bases, the J end lost 7 bases, and 17 bases lay between the germline ends. This chain's CDR3 is CASSYARGVGQPQHF. The CDR3, as DNA: TGTGCCAGCAGTTACGCGAGGGGGGTCGGACAGCCCCAGCATTTT.

This chain joins TRBV5-1 and TRBJ2-1; 9 bases line up with TRBD2. Per germline, CDR1 SGHRS and CDR2 YFSETQ. The CDR3 sequence is 17 residues long. V dropped 1 base and J dropped 2; count of bases not matched to a gene: 7. The CDR3 here is CASSLRKTSGPYNEQFF. The CDR3 DNA reads TGCGCCAGCAGCTTGCGAAAGACTAGCGGTCCCTACAATGAGCAGTTCTTC. Full variable domain (rest looked up from reference TRBV5-1 and TRBJ2-1): KAGVTQTPRYLIKTRGQQVTLSCSPISGHRSVSWYQQTPGQGLQFLFEYFSETQRNKGNFPGRFSGRQFSNSRSEMNVSTLELGDSALYLCASSLRKTSGPYNEQFFGPGTRLTVL.

The gene calls are TRBV6-5 and TRBJ2-2; a possible D gene is TRBD2 (6 bases). Germline-derived CDR1 and CDR2 are MNHEY and SVGAGI. The length of the CDR3 is 14 residues. Trimming removed 6 bases from V and 2 bases from J, with 10 bases in between. In nucleotides, the CDR3 is TGTGCCAGCAGCCGACTAGTAAACACCGGGGAGCTGTTTTTT. This translates into CASSRLVNTGELFF.

This clone was counted between two and nine times. This chain connects TRBV6-6 to TRBJ2-5, with no clear D. This CDR3 has 11 amino acids. V was shortened by 2 bases and J by 5 bases, with 3 bases between the two germline ends. Germline CDR1 reads MNHNY; CDR2 reads SVGAGI (reference sequence). The CDR3 is CASSYLETQYF. In nucleotides, the CDR3 is TGTGCCAGCAGTTACCTGGAGACCCAGTACTTC.

The rearrangement uses TRBV7-2 and TRBJ1-4; tentatively, D is TRBD1 (5 bases). Germline assignment: CDR1 SGHTA and CDR2 FQGNSA. The CDR3 is 12 amino acids. Trimming shortened V by 3 bases and J by 8 bases, and 7 bases separated the two germline ends. Here the CDR3 reads CASSFPGEKLFF. CDR3 DNA sequence: TGTGCCAGCAGCTTCCCAGGGGAAAAACTGTTTTTT.

The chain is built from TRBV9 and TRBJ1-3; tentative D call: TRBD1 (5 bases). The CDR3 has 14 amino acids. Germline CDR1 is SGDLS and CDR2 is YYNGEE. V lost 4 bases and J 2 bases, leaving 10 bases between the germline ends. CDR3: CASSRQGTGNTIYF. The DNA for the CDR3 is TGTGCCAGCAGCCGCCAGGGTACTGGAAACACCATATATTTT.

The chain combines TRBV9 with TRBJ2-7; 7 nucleotides match TRBD1. V lost 4 bases and J lost 4; bases outside the gene matches: 14. The CDR3 contains 16 residues. Looked up from germline, CDR1 is SGDLS and CDR2 is YYNGEE. This CDR3 reads CASSPTGAEPEYEQYF. The CDR3 bases are TGTGCCAGCAGCCCAACAGGGGCGGAGCCTGAGTACGAGCAGTACTTC.

CDR3 amino acids: CASTRQGGYGYTF. For the CDR3, the DNA is TGTGCCAGCACCCGACAGGGCGGCTATGGCTACACCTTC. The J gene is TRBJ1-2, the V gene TRBV7-1; 7 bases agree with TRBD1. TRBV7-1 qualifies as an ORF whose function is uncertain. V lost 7 bases to trimming and J lost 4 bases; unmatched junction nucleotides: 6. The CDR3 is made up of 13 amino acids.

This chain connects TRBV11-2 to TRBJ2-5, with 7 positions matching TRBD1. V was clipped by 5 bases and J by 3 bases; unmatched bases: 3. Germline V lookup: CDR1 SGHAT, CDR2 FQNNGV. The CDR3 is 13 residues long. The CDR3 here is CASSTGTEETQYF. Written as DNA, the CDR3 is TGTGCCAGCAGCACCGGGACAGAAGAGACCCAGTACTTC.

The J gene is TRBJ1-2, the V gene TRBV7-2, with a tentative D call TRBD1 (5 bases). V was trimmed by 5 bases and J by 4 bases, leaving 11 bases between them. CDR1 SGHTA and CDR2 FQGNSA come from the germline V gene. The CDR3 totals 13 residues. In DNA, the CDR3 is TGTGCCAGCAGCGTCCGGGACTCCTATGGCTACACCTTC. Its protein product is CASSVRDSYGYTF.

This clone was seen more than once but under ten times. The chain is built from TRBV6-5 and TRBJ2-3, with 9 bases lining up with TRBD1. CDR1 and CDR2 from the germline V gene are MNHEY and SVGAGI. The CDR3 sequence is 13 residues long. The ends lost 10 bases at V and 2 bases at J; junction bases unmatched: 4. The CDR3 nucleotides are TGTGCCACCCGGGACAGGGCCACAGATACGCAGTATTTT. It encodes CATRDRATDTQYF.